The clone carrying this TCR beta chain was seen only a few times. These data come from a study of blood T cells in healthy people across ages. Study overall: For every two T cells, template switching captured about one barcoded beta molecule.

The CDR3 has 15 amino acids. Trimming at V came to 4 bases and at J to 7 bases, leaving 12 bases not matched to a gene. Per germline, CDR1 LGHNA and CDR2 YNFKEQ. Primers used in a second PCR of about 7 to 12 cycles were a sample-barcoded 5' primer and a J-beta primer mix. All samples yielded 2.5 million or more CDR3-containing paired-end reads. Using its own MiXCR run on the 5' RACE reads, TCRdb lists one record per CDR3 protein. The data show 1.5 million to 2 million distinct CDR3 sequences, 39% seen once. Sequencing was carried out using blood. The rearrangement joins TRBV4-2 to TRBJ2-7; 8 bases map to TRBD1. The clonotype originates from a human donor in good health. In DNA, the CDR3 is TGTGCCAGCAGCCCGATCAGGACAGGGCTAGGAGAGCAGTACTTC. Translating it yields CASSPIRTGLGEQYF.